What follows are 25 T cell receptor beta chains derived from one specimen sequenced in a study of T cells in Graves' hyperthyroidism and ophthalmopathy. The source material, RNA transcripts, was used to amplify TCR beta CDR3 regions. During a first-round RT-PCR of the TCR CDR3, the HTBI primer set was used. Each CDR3 protein is one row after TCRdb ran MiXCR on the multiplex PCR reads. Of hundreds of thousands of distinct CDR3 sequences listed, about 45% are singletons. What was sequenced was peripheral blood or thyroid tissue (not recorded which). The receptors originated from an adult man with Graves' disease, either hyperthyroidism or ophthalmopathy (not recorded which).

The CDR3 DNA reads as TGCAGCTCCCTGGGAGAGACCCAGTACTTC. Protein sequence: CSSLGETQYF. The chain couples TRBV29-1 to TRBJ2-5; no reliable D call. Germline CDR1 and CDR2: SQVTM and ANQGSEA. Trimming stripped 8 bases from V and 4 bases from J, with 8 bases between. This CDR3 spans 10 amino acids.

The chain combines TRBV7-9 with TRBJ1-1; no clear D gene. V shed 4 bases and J shed 6 bases, with 15 bases lying between them. The V gene's germline CDR1 is SEHNR and CDR2 FQNEAQ (reference sequence). CDR3 size: 14 residues. The CDR3 sequence: CASSSTIGPPEAFF. For the CDR3, the DNA is TGTGCCAGCAGCTCTACGATTGGGCCCCCTGAAGCTTTCTTT.

The chain couples TRBV29-1 to TRBJ1-6, with TRBD1 identical over 10 bases. This CDR3 comprises 13 residues. V lost 6 bases to trimming and J lost 10 bases; unmatched junction nucleotides: 6. CDR1 and CDR2 (germline): SQVTM, ANQGSEA. The CDR3 coding sequence is TGCAGCGTCGGGACAGGGGTCCAATCACCCCTCCACTTT. Protein sequence: CSVGTGVQSPLHF.

This clonotype was seen more than once but under ten times. The chain uses TRBV20-1 and TRBJ1-2; maybe TRBD1 (6 bases). Deletions cut 2 bases from V and 7 bases from J, with 17 bases between. The CDR3 totals 14 residues. Germline V CDR1 and CDR2: DFQATT, SNEGSKA (reference sequence). CDR3 nucleotides: TGCAGTGCTAGACGGGACATCGAGAGGTCTGGCTACACCTTC. Its protein is CSARRDIERSGYTF.

The V call is TRBV9, the J call TRBJ2-3; TRBD2 might be the D (6 bases). The length of the CDR3 is 14 residues. V lost 2 bases to trimming and J lost 1 base, with 8 bases between them. Per the germline V gene, CDR1 is SGDLS and CDR2 is YYNGEE. The CDR3 DNA reads as TGTGCCAGCAGCGTGTCGGGGGGCACAGATACGCAGTATTTT. Translated: CASSVSGGTDTQYF.

The J gene is TRBJ1-6, the V gene TRBV10-3; possible D gene TRBD1, 5 bases. V was trimmed by 3 bases and J by 7 bases, leaving 7 bases between them. There are 13 residues in the CDR3. Germline V gene sequence: CDR1 ENHRY, CDR2 SYGVKD. The CDR3: CAISDKGNSPLHF. The CDR3, as DNA: TGTGCCATCAGTGATAAGGGGAATTCACCCCTCCACTTT.

The rearrangement links TRBV20-1 to TRBJ2-3; D is unresolved. The V gene's germline CDR1 is DFQATT and CDR2 SNEGSKA (reference sequence). This CDR3 comprises 13 residues. With 3 bases removed from V and 0 bases from J, the gap between germline ends came to 7 bases. The CDR3 region is CSASQVSTDTQYF. In nucleotides, the CDR3 is TGCAGTGCTAGTCAGGTTAGCACAGATACGCAGTATTTT.

The CDR3 DNA reads TGTGCCAGCAGTGAGACAGCTCTAAGCGAAAAACTGTTTTTT. Its protein product is CASSETALSEKLFF. V is TRBV2 and J is TRBJ1-4; D might be TRBD1 (5 bases). This CDR3 contains 14 residues. CDR1 and CDR2 (germline): SNHLY, FYNNEI. Trimming removed 3 bases at V and 8 bases at J, with 13 bases between.

In its sample, this clonotype was seen many times. V and J are TRBV7-2 and TRBJ2-7; D perhaps matches TRBD1 (5 bases). The CDR3 runs 13 residues. Germline assignment: CDR1 SGHTA and CDR2 FQGNSA. The V and J ends lost 5 bases and 2 bases respectively, with 10 bases between them. CDR3 region: CASSQTTAYEQYF. CDR3 sequence (DNA): TGTGCCAGCAGCCAAACGACAGCCTACGAGCAGTACTTC. The full variable domain, in which reference TRBV7-2 and TRBJ2-7 provide the parts outside the CDR3, is GAGVSQSPSNKVTEKGKDVELRCDPISGHTALYWYRQSLGQGLEFLIYFQGNSAPDKSGLPSDRFSAERTGGSVSTLTIQRTQQEDSAVYLCASSQTTAYEQYFGPGTRLTVT.

V and J are TRBV7-9 and TRBJ1-4; D possibly corresponds to TRBD1 (6 bases). The CDR3 is 17 residues long. Germline V CDR1 and CDR2: SEHNR, FQNEAQ (reference sequence). V was cut by 1 base and J by 7 bases, with 19 bases left in between. Written as DNA, the CDR3 is TGTGCCAGCAGCTTAGAAACGACAGGCTTGGGGGGTGAAAAACTGTTTTTT. As protein: CASSLETTGLGGEKLFF.

V is TRBV15 and J is TRBJ1-6; 8 bases are a match to TRBD1. V lost 0 bases and J lost 7; bases outside the gene matches: 8. The CDR3 is 17 amino acids. The germline V gene encodes CDR1 LNHNV and CDR2 YYDKDF (reference sequence). The CDR3 DNA is TGTGCCACCAGCAGAGATTTGACAGGGGCCGAAAATTCACCCCTCCACTTT. This sequence encodes CATSRDLTGAENSPLHF.

The chain carries TRBV7-2 and TRBJ2-6, with D unclear. The CDR3 is made up of 15 amino acids. Germline CDR1 reads SGHTA; CDR2 reads FQGNSA. The V end lost 6 bases, the J end lost 0 bases, and 9 bases lay between the germline ends. The CDR3 here is CASRTGYSGANVLTF. CDR3 in DNA: TGTGCCAGCAGGACCGGTTACTCTGGGGCCAACGTCCTGACTTTC.

A few counts support this clonotype. In DNA, the CDR3 is TGCGCCAGCAGCCAAGATCGAACCGGGACGCGAAAAGAGACCCAGTACTTC. It specifies CASSQDRTGTRKETQYF. The rearrangement uses TRBV4-1 and TRBJ2-5; D tentatively fits TRBD1 or TRBD2 (5 bases each). V lost 0 bases to trimming and J lost 3 bases, with 17 bases between them. Germline CDR1 and CDR2: MGHRA and YSYEKL. The CDR3 length is 17 residues.

The chain couples TRBV29-1 to TRBJ1-2, with 7 bases identical to TRBD1. The CDR3 runs to 12 residues. The V and J ends lost 7 bases and 6 bases, in that order; junction bases with no gene match: 8. CDR1 and CDR2 from the germline V gene are SQVTM and ANQGSEA. The CDR3 DNA sequence: TGCAGCGCTTCGACAGGGTCCCATGGCTACACCTTC. Protein: CSASTGSHGYTF.

A word on this clonotype: A much larger clone differs from this one at a single base, so this may be a read error. CDR3 region: CASSGRRLGNSPLHF. As DNA, the CDR3 is TGTGCCAGCAGTGGCAGGCGGTTGGGTAATTCACCCCTCCACTTT. V gene TRBV25-1 combines with J gene TRBJ1-6; D is unresolved. The germline CDR1 and CDR2 sequences are MGHDK and SYGVNS. V dropped 4 bases and J dropped 6 bases, with 13 bases sitting between them. The CDR3 sequence is 15 residues long.

J is TRBJ2-7 and V is TRBV2, with TRBD1 as a possible D gene (6 bases). There are 14 residues in the CDR3. Germline V gives CDR1 SNHLY, CDR2 FYNNEI. V was shortened by 2 bases and J by 3 bases, with 11 bases between the two germline ends. The CDR3 coding sequence is TGTGCCAGCAGTGAACTGGAACAGGGCTACGAGCAGTACTTC. This translates into CASSELEQGYEQYF. Supplemented by reference TRBV2 and TRBJ2-7, the full variable domain reads EPEVTQTPSHQVTQMGQEVILRCVPISNHLYFYWYRQILGQKVEFLVSFYNNEISEKSEIFDDQFSVERPDGSNFTLKIRSTKLEDSAMYFCASSELEQGYEQYFGPGTRLTVT.

Of note for this clonotype: A much larger clone is a single base away; this may be a read error. CDR3 region: CANSLGGTDGYTF. The CDR3, as DNA: TGTGCCAACAGCTTAGGGGGGACGGATGGCTACACCTTC. This chain connects TRBV7-9 to TRBJ1-2, with TRBD1 as a possible D gene (6 bases). This CDR3 has 13 amino acids. CDR1 is SEHNR and CDR2 is FQNEAQ in the germline V gene (reference sequence).

Here the CDR3 DNA reads TGTGCCAGCAGCCGGACTGTAAGCTCCTACGAGCAGTACTTC. Its protein is CASSRTVSSYEQYF. The genes are TRBV6-4 and TRBJ2-7, with a possible D match to TRBD2 (5 bases). The CDR3 extends over 14 amino acids. In germline, CDR1 is MRHNA, CDR2 SNTAGT. V shed 6 bases and J shed 0 bases, with 12 bases lying between them.

On this clonotype itself: The junction does not match germline at one end; this may be a read error. V and J are TRBV4-1 and TRBJ2-7, with D perhaps TRBD1 (6 bases). CDR3 length: 14 residues. Germline loops: CDR1 MGHRA, CDR2 YSYEKL. The CDR3 nucleotides read TGCGCCAGCAGCCAAGAAGGGCCAGGGGCGCACGAACTCTTC. Its protein is CASSQEGPGAHELF.

This clonotype was picked up many times. The J gene is TRBJ1-2, the V gene TRBV7-9; TRBD1 agrees at 8 bases. CDR1 and CDR2 (germline): SEHNR, FQNEAQ (reference sequence). The trim removed 4 bases at V and 7 bases at J, leaving 5 bases unmatched. The CDR3 runs 13 residues. The CDR3 region has the DNA TGTGCCAGCAGCTCGGGACAGGAAGGTGGCTACACCTTC. Translation: CASSSGQEGGYTF.

This sequence joins TRBV20-1 and TRBJ2-7, with 7 positions matching TRBD1. The CDR3 covers 12 residues. CDR1 is DFQATT, CDR2 SNEGSKA, per germline (reference sequence). V dropped 6 bases and J dropped 2; count of bases not matched to a gene: 4. The CDR3 sequence: CSAGQRTYEQYF. In nucleotides, the CDR3 is TGCAGTGCGGGACAGAGGACCTACGAGCAGTACTTC.

The chain employs TRBV15 and TRBJ2-3; 11 bases match TRBD2. The trim removed 1 base at V and 0 bases at J, leaving 3 bases unmatched. The CDR3 has 17 residues. The germline V gene encodes CDR1 LNHNV and CDR2 YYDKDF (reference sequence). CDR3 nucleotide sequence: TGTGCCACCAGCAGAGGTAGCGGGGGGGGCAGCACAGATACGCAGTATTTT. It codes for CATSRGSGGGSTDTQYF.

This clonotype was seen many times. This chain links TRBV7-2 with TRBJ2-6; TRBD1 matches at 11 bases. This CDR3 comprises 17 residues. After removal of 5 bases from V and 4 bases from J, the junction contained 7 bases not matched to a gene. Germline V gene data show CDR1 as SGHTA and CDR2 as FQGNSA. The CDR3 nucleotides read TGTGCCAGCAGCCTCCGGGACAGGGGGTCGGGGGCCAACGTCCTGACTTTC. Its translation: CASSLRDRGSGANVLTF. Variable domain in full (rest from reference TRBV7-2 and TRBJ2-6): GAGVSQSPSNKVTEKGKDVELRCDPISGHTALYWYRQSLGQGLEFLIYFQGNSAPDKSGLPSDRFSAERTGGSVSTLTIQRTQQEDSAVYLCASSLRDRGSGANVLTFGAGSRLTVL.

The chain joins TRBV9 to TRBJ1-1, with TRBD1 identical over 8 bases. There are 15 residues in the CDR3. J gave up 1 base and V 3 bases, and 5 bases lay outside the gene matches. CDR1 and CDR2 (germline): SGDLS, YYNGEE. The CDR3 sequence is CASSGTGTGNTEAFF. The CDR3 coding sequence is TGTGCCAGCAGCGGAACCGGGACAGGGAACACTGAAGCTTTCTTT.

Of note for this clonotype: A much larger clone differs by one base, so this may be a read error. This chain uses TRBV20-1 with TRBJ2-7; D is tentatively TRBD1 or TRBD2 (5 bases each). The CDR3 covers 13 residues. Trimming pared 6 bases from V and 2 bases from J, leaving 14 bases between. Looked up from germline, CDR1 is DFQATT and CDR2 is SNEGSKA (reference sequence). The CDR3 is CSATGRETYEQYF. The CDR3 DNA reads as TGCAGTGCAACGGGCAGGGAGACCTACGAGCAGTACTTC.